A selection of T cell receptor beta chains follows, all from one sample in a study of blood T cell repertoires in COVID-19. Profiled with immunoSEQ multiplex PCR; TCRdb holds only in-frame clones, not every one. The sample has approximately 240,000 clones; roughly 80% are singletons. The sequenced sample consisted of PBMCs or T cells enriched from blood (not recorded which). The receptors derive from a woman aged 40 to 50 with acute COVID-19. Each CDR3 is given with its conserved first and last residue. D genes are given only for firm matches. Size is omitted from some rows. Given values are once, few, many or a class for expanded clones.

j_gene: TRBJ1-2
v_gene: TRBV3-1/TRBV3-2
abundance: .
d_gene: .
CDR3nt: TGTGCCAGCAGCCACGGCAGGGCCCACTATGGCTACACCTTC
CDR3aa: CASSHGRAHYGYTF

j_gene: TRBJ2-1
v_gene: TRBV6-4
abundance: .
d_gene: TRBD2
CDR3nt: TGTGCCAGCAGTGTACTAGCGGGAGCTGGGGAGCAGTTCTTC
CDR3aa: CASSVLAGAGEQFF

j_gene: TRBJ1-5
v_gene: TRBV4-2
abundance: .
d_gene: TRBD1
CDR3nt: TGTGCCAGCAGCCCCCTAGGACAGGGGGGCAATCAGCCCCAGCATTTT
CDR3aa: CASSPLGQGGNQPQHF

j_gene: TRBJ1-5
v_gene: TRBV19
abundance: .
d_gene: .
CDR3nt: TGTGCCAGTAGTATAGGAACCCAGCGTCAGCCCCAGCATTTT
CDR3aa: CASSIGTQRQPQHF

j_gene: TRBJ1-1
v_gene: TRBV6-5
abundance: .
d_gene: .
CDR3nt: TGTGCCAGCACCAGACAGGCGGACACTGAAGCTTTCTTT
CDR3aa: CASTRQADTEAFF

j_gene: TRBJ2-3
v_gene: TRBV6-4
abundance: .
d_gene: .
CDR3nt: TGTGCCAGCAGTGACTCTCCGGGAGTCACAGATACGCAGTATTTT
CDR3aa: CASSDSPGVTDTQYF

j_gene: TRBJ1-5
v_gene: TRBV4-3
abundance: .
d_gene: TRBD1
CDR3nt: TGCGCCAGCAGTGAGGACAGGGATCAGCCCCAGCATTTT
CDR3aa: CASSEDRDQPQHF

j_gene: TRBJ2-5
v_gene: TRBV7-6
abundance: .
d_gene: TRBD2
CDR3nt: TGTGCCAGCAGCTTTAGCGGGGGGGCTTTAGAGACCCAGTACTTC
CDR3aa: CASSFSGGALETQYF

j_gene: TRBJ1-6
v_gene: TRBV30
abundance: .
d_gene: .
CDR3nt: TGTGCCTGGAGTGGACAGTTATTATCACCCCTCCACTTT
CDR3aa: CAWSGQLLSPLHF

j_gene: TRBJ1-5
v_gene: TRBV24-1
abundance: .
d_gene: .
CDR3nt: TGTGCCACCAGTGATTCCGGTCGGCGTCAGGCCCAGCATTTT
CDR3aa: CATSDSGRRQAQHF

j_gene: TRBJ2-4
v_gene: TRBV18
abundance: .
d_gene: .
CDR3nt: TGTGCCAGCTCACCAGGTAACAGGGAAGGAAACATTCAGTACTTC
CDR3aa: CASSPGNREGNIQYF

j_gene: TRBJ1-3
v_gene: TRBV5-8
abundance: few
d_gene: .
CDR3nt: TGTGCCAGCAGCTTGGGCCTTAGGGGCGCGGGAAACACCATATATTTT
CDR3aa: CASSLGLRGAGNTIYF

j_gene: TRBJ1-1
v_gene: TRBV19
abundance: once
d_gene: .
CDR3nt: TGTGCCAGTAGTATGCTTTCGGGAACTGAAGCTTTCTTT
CDR3aa: CASSMLSGTEAFF

j_gene: TRBJ2-5
v_gene: TRBV21-1
abundance: .
d_gene: .
CDR3nt: TGTGCCAGCAGCCACCGTACTAGCGGGAGGTCATTAGTATCCCAAGAGACCCAGTACTTC
CDR3aa: CASSHRTSGRSLVSQETQYF

j_gene: TRBJ2-2
v_gene: TRBV19
abundance: few
d_gene: TRBD2
CDR3nt: TGTGCCAGTAACGGGGGGGCCGGGACCGGGGAGCTGTTTTTT
CDR3aa: CASNGGAGTGELFF

j_gene: TRBJ1-6
v_gene: TRBV30
abundance: .
d_gene: .
CDR3nt: TGTGCCTGGAGCCAACTCTCCAGACACGGGCCGGGGCCGGGGGCCCTCCACTTT
CDR3aa: CAWSQLSRHGPGPGALHF

j_gene: TRBJ2-1
v_gene: TRBV14
abundance: .
d_gene: .
CDR3nt: TGTGCCAGCAGCCAAAGTGGGGGGGCCGGCAATGAGCAGTTCTTC
CDR3aa: CASSQSGGAGNEQFF

j_gene: TRBJ1-6
v_gene: TRBV2
abundance: .
d_gene: TRBD1
CDR3nt: TGTGCCAGCAGTGCTCCAACAGGGGAGGATTCACCCCTCCACTTT
CDR3aa: CASSAPTGEDSPLHF

j_gene: TRBJ2-7
v_gene: TRBV11-1
abundance: once
d_gene: TRBD1
CDR3nt: TGTGCCAGCAGCCTAGGGACAGGCTCCTACGAGCAGTACTTC
CDR3aa: CASSLGTGSYEQYF

j_gene: TRBJ1-5
v_gene: TRBV2
abundance: .
d_gene: TRBD1
CDR3nt: TGTGCCAGCAGTGCACTAGGACAGGGGGCGAGTCAGCCCCAGCATTTT
CDR3aa: CASSALGQGASQPQHF

j_gene: TRBJ2-7
v_gene: TRBV30
abundance: .
d_gene: TRBD1
CDR3nt: TGTGCCTGCCTCTTGGACAGGGGGCCCGAGCAGTACTTC
CDR3aa: CACLLDRGPEQYF

j_gene: TRBJ1-4
v_gene: TRBV28
abundance: .
d_gene: TRBD1
CDR3nt: TGTGCCAGCGGTTTTACAGGGGGGATTGAAAAACTGTTTTTT
CDR3aa: CASGFTGGIEKLFF

j_gene: TRBJ2-5
v_gene: TRBV11-2
abundance: .
d_gene: .
CDR3nt: TGTGCCAGCAGCTTTGCAGGGGCGCCGGAGACCCAGTACTTC
CDR3aa: CASSFAGAPETQYF

j_gene: TRBJ2-7
v_gene: TRBV29-1
abundance: .
d_gene: TRBD1
CDR3nt: TGCAGCGTGTCTACCGGGACAGGGGGGGCCGAGCAGTACTTC
CDR3aa: CSVSTGTGGAEQYF

j_gene: TRBJ2-7
v_gene: TRBV28
abundance: .
d_gene: TRBD1
CDR3nt: TGTGCCAGCAGCTACAGGGGTCCGAGCTCCTACGAGCAGTACTTC
CDR3aa: CASSYRGPSSYEQYF

j_gene: TRBJ1-2
v_gene: TRBV7-2
abundance: .
d_gene: .
CDR3nt: TGTGCCAGGGCCAACTATGGCTACACCTTC
CDR3aa: CARANYGYTF

j_gene: TRBJ1-2
v_gene: TRBV15
abundance: .
d_gene: .
CDR3nt: TGTGCCACCAGTCCGGACACTAACTATGGCTACACCTTC
CDR3aa: CATSPDTNYGYTF

j_gene: TRBJ2-7
v_gene: TRBV18
abundance: .
d_gene: TRBD1
CDR3nt: TGTGCCAGCTCATCGGACAGGGGAACTACCTACGAGCAGTACTTC
CDR3aa: CASSSDRGTTYEQYF

j_gene: TRBJ2-6
v_gene: TRBV23-1
abundance: .
d_gene: .
CDR3nt: TGCGCCAGCAGTCAACCCTCCGGGAAAAACAAAAGGGCCAACGTCCTGACTTTC
CDR3aa: CASSQPSGKNKRANVLTF

j_gene: TRBJ2-1
v_gene: TRBV12-2
abundance: once
d_gene: .
CDR3nt: TGTGCAAGTCGCGAGGGCAGTGAGACAGGGGTCGATGAGCAGTTCTTC
CDR3aa: CASREGSETGVDEQFF

j_gene: TRBJ2-1
v_gene: TRBV29-1
abundance: .
d_gene: .
CDR3nt: TGCAGCGTTGCAGGGGCTTCTTACAATGAGCAGTTCTTC
CDR3aa: CSVAGASYNEQFF

j_gene: TRBJ1-2
v_gene: TRBV7-2
abundance: .
d_gene: TRBD1
CDR3nt: TGTGCCAGCAGCTTGGGACAGTATTATGGCTACACCTTC
CDR3aa: CASSLGQYYGYTF

j_gene: TRBJ1-2
v_gene: TRBV19
abundance: once
d_gene: .
CDR3nt: TGTGCCAGTAGCACAGGGTCGGCTGGCTACACCTTC
CDR3aa: CASSTGSAGYTF

j_gene: TRBJ2-7
v_gene: TRBV19
abundance: .
d_gene: .
CDR3nt: TGTGCCAGTAGTATGAGGATCGCCTACGAGCAGTACTTC
CDR3aa: CASSMRIAYEQYF

j_gene: TRBJ1-5
v_gene: TRBV10-1
abundance: .
d_gene: .
CDR3nt: TGCGCCAGAACGCAGAATCAGCCCCAGCATTTT
CDR3aa: CARTQNQPQHF

j_gene: TRBJ2-1
v_gene: TRBV5-1
abundance: .
d_gene: .
CDR3nt: TGCGCCAGCAAACTGGACAGAAATAATGAGCAGTTCTTC
CDR3aa: CASKLDRNNEQFF

j_gene: TRBJ2-7
v_gene: TRBV6-1
abundance: once
d_gene: .
CDR3nt: TGTGCCAGCAGTGAAGTCCAGGTTCCCTACGAGCAGTACTTC
CDR3aa: CASSEVQVPYEQYF

j_gene: TRBJ1-1
v_gene: TRBV3-1/TRBV3-2
abundance: few
d_gene: .
CDR3nt: TGTGCCAGCAGCCAACCCCAGGGGAACACTGAAGCTTTCTTT
CDR3aa: CASSQPQGNTEAFF

j_gene: TRBJ1-1
v_gene: TRBV30
abundance: .
d_gene: TRBD1
CDR3nt: TGTGCCTGGAGTGCACAGGGGGGAGGAGTGGGAGCTTTCTTT
CDR3aa: CAWSAQGGGVGAFF

j_gene: TRBJ1-3
v_gene: TRBV30
abundance: .
d_gene: .
CDR3nt: TGTGCCCGGGGAGATTGGGACATTAGAAACACCATATATTTT
CDR3aa: CARGDWDIRNTIYF

j_gene: TRBJ1-1
v_gene: TRBV5-5
abundance: .
d_gene: .
CDR3nt: TGTGCCAGCAGCTTGGCCAGGACCGACAGTTCCATGGGAGCTTTCTTT
CDR3aa: CASSLARTDSSMGAFF

j_gene: TRBJ2-2
v_gene: TRBV19
abundance: few
d_gene: TRBD1
CDR3nt: TGTGCCACCGGGACAGATAACACCGGGGAGCTGTTTTTT
CDR3aa: CATGTDNTGELFF

j_gene: TRBJ1-1
v_gene: TRBV29-1
abundance: once
d_gene: TRBD1
CDR3nt: TGCAGCGTTGAGTCAGGGGGCTGGAGAATGAACACTGAAGCTTTCTTT
CDR3aa: CSVESGGWRMNTEAFF

j_gene: TRBJ2-7
v_gene: TRBV6-6
abundance: .
d_gene: TRBD1
CDR3nt: TGTGCCAGCACCGGCCGGGACAGGGGCTACGAGCAGTACTTC
CDR3aa: CASTGRDRGYEQYF

j_gene: TRBJ1-2
v_gene: TRBV14
abundance: .
d_gene: .
CDR3nt: TGTGCCAGCAGCCAAGAAATGGGAGGGGTCGGCTATGGCTACACCTTC
CDR3aa: CASSQEMGGVGYGYTF

j_gene: TRBJ2-5
v_gene: TRBV4-3
abundance: once
d_gene: TRBD1
CDR3nt: TGCGCCAGCAGCCATGTGAGGACAGGACAAGAGACCCAGTACTTC
CDR3aa: CASSHVRTGQETQYF

j_gene: TRBJ1-1
v_gene: TRBV7-9
abundance: .
d_gene: .
CDR3nt: TGTGCCAGCAGCTTAGCGCAGGGAAGGATAGGGAACACTGAAGCTTTCTTT
CDR3aa: CASSLAQGRIGNTEAFF

j_gene: TRBJ1-5
v_gene: TRBV19
abundance: .
d_gene: .
CDR3nt: TGTGCCAGTAGTAAGCAGGCCGCAAGTGGTCAGCCCCAGCATTTT
CDR3aa: CASSKQAASGQPQHF

j_gene: TRBJ2-3
v_gene: TRBV5-6
abundance: .
d_gene: .
CDR3nt: TGTGCCAGCAGCCTCGGGAACACAGATACGCAGTATTTT
CDR3aa: CASSLGNTDTQYF

j_gene: TRBJ2-4
v_gene: TRBV7-9
abundance: once
d_gene: .
CDR3nt: TGTGCCAGCAGCTTTTACCGGGGTGACAAAAACATTCAGTACTTC
CDR3aa: CASSFYRGDKNIQYF

j_gene: TRBJ1-6
v_gene: TRBV5-4
abundance: .
d_gene: TRBD1
CDR3nt: TGTGCCAGCAGCCTTCAGGGGGATTCACCCCTCCACTTT
CDR3aa: CASSLQGDSPLHF

j_gene: TRBJ2-1
v_gene: TRBV28
abundance: few
d_gene: TRBD1
CDR3nt: TGTGCCAGCAGCCCTGACAGGGCGGCATACAATGAGCAGTTCTTC
CDR3aa: CASSPDRAAYNEQFF

j_gene: TRBJ1-1
v_gene: TRBV5-1
abundance: .
d_gene: TRBD1
CDR3nt: TGCGCCAGCAGCTTGCCGGTGACAGGGGTAACTGAAGCTTTCTTT
CDR3aa: CASSLPVTGVTEAFF

j_gene: TRBJ2-2
v_gene: TRBV6-4
abundance: .
d_gene: TRBD2
CDR3nt: TGTGCCAGCAGTGACTCGGGCGGGGGGGCCCCGAACACCGGGGAGCTGTTTTTT
CDR3aa: CASSDSGGGAPNTGELFF

j_gene: TRBJ1-1
v_gene: TRBV4-1
abundance: .
d_gene: .
CDR3nt: TGCGCCAGCAGCCAATGGTCAGGGGAAGAAGCTTTCTTT
CDR3aa: CASSQWSGEEAFF

j_gene: TRBJ1-5
v_gene: TRBV11-2
abundance: .
d_gene: .
CDR3nt: TGTGCCAGCAGCCCCCCCACAGGGAATCAGCCCCAGCATTTT
CDR3aa: CASSPPTGNQPQHF

j_gene: TRBJ1-2
v_gene: TRBV15
abundance: .
d_gene: .
CDR3nt: TGTGCCACCAGTGAGTCCTTTAACTATGGCTACACCTTC
CDR3aa: CATSESFNYGYTF